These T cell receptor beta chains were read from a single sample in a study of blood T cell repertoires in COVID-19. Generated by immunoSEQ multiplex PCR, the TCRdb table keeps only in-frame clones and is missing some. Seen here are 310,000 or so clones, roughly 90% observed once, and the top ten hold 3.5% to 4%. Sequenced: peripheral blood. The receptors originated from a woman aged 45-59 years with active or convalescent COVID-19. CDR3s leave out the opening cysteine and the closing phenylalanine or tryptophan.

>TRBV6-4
ASSFLAGGTDTQY
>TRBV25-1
ASRIAGSYEQY
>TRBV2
ASSEERGQEYGYT
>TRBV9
ASSETDTSNYGYT
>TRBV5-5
ASSYGQGGNTEAF
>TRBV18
ASSQGVPSYEQY
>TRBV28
ASRTPDNYGYT
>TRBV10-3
AISGTGPPAVAF
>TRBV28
ASSLGGTGNEKLF
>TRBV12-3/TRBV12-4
ASSLRSHREQY
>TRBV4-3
ASSQARGLAGYT
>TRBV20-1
SASILGGRDTQY
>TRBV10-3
ATRVTEYEQY
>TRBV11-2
ASSLEQITYEQY
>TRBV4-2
ASSQDLVGGAVGELF
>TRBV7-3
ASSSTSRDEQF
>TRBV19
ASSIPSSAHSYNEQF
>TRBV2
ASSDSPPSLRSPLH
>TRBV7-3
ASSLTGTDYETQY
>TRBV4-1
ASSQDPGRGGAIYEQY
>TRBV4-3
ASRPRLADTETQY
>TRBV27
ASSDSNQETQY
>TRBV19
ASSPYRDRDQPQH
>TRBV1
TSMPTEARYEQY
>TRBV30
AWSMGGKSEKLF
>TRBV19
ASSPFGQSDYGYT
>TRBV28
ASSLKGTGVDEQY
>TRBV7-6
ASSFPGNEQF
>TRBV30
AWRPGTGGFGYT
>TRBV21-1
ASSKGKTGGVGGYT
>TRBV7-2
ASSPGSLFDTDTQY
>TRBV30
AWRLAGAYEQY
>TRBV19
ASSVPGRVEAF
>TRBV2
ASSGGQGQQPQH
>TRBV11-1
ASSDRDRGGNEQF
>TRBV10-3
AISGGTERHQPQH
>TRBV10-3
AISDGTGGNQPQH
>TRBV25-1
ASGNRDTATNEKLF
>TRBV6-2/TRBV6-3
ASSYLVEQY
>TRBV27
ASSLYQGAAEAF
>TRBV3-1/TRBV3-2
ASSPGHSYSPLH
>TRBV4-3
ASSQDPAGSGNTIY
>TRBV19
ASSKGVMNTEAF
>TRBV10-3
AISESRAGGYEQY
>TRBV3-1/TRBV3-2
ASNRRDRSAEQY
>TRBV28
ASSWADRGNYGYT
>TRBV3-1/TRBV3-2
ASSQDSLSDYGYT
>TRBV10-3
AISESTGGLNGYT
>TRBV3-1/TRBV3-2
ASSQFRTGGNEKLF
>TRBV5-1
ASSLGDILNTEAF
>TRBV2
ASSRRLNEKLF
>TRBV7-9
ASSLVGDQPQH